The 29 T cell receptor beta chains in this list originate from one sample, sequenced in a study of shared clonotypes between healthy human individuals. Some clones are missing from TCRdb's copy, which holds only in-frame ones; the method was immunoSEQ multiplex PCR. The profile shows about 2.4 million clones, around nine tenths of them singletons. Specimen: naive CD4+ T cells sorted from blood. Subset indicated: CD45RA+ positively selected. These receptor sequences come from a man younger than 30 in good health.

The genes are TRBV5-4 and TRBJ2-2, with TRBD2 identical over 8 bases. Germline loops: CDR1 SGHNT, CDR2 YYREEE (reference sequence). This CDR3 spans 15 amino acids. V lost 6 bases, J lost 5 bases, and 9 bases stayed unmatched. CDR3 in amino acids: CASTTGGRRTGELFF. The CDR3 coding sequence is TGTGCCAGCACCACGGGAGGGAGACGAACCGGGGAGCTGTTTTTT.

Note on this clone: Other DNA sequences in this sample translate to the same CDR3. The CDR3 spells CASSSGLASYEQYF. In DNA form, the CDR3 reads TGCGCCAGCAGCTCCGGACTAGCGAGCTACGAGCAGTACTTC. V usage is TRBV5-1 and J usage is TRBJ2-7; TRBD2 matches 9 bases. After removal of 3 bases from V and 3 bases from J, the junction contained 4 bases not matched to a gene. The germline CDR1 and CDR2 sequences are SGHRS and YFSETQ. This CDR3 spans 14 amino acids.

This clone occurred once. The V gene is TRBV6-6, the J gene TRBJ2-3; 7 bases map to TRBD1. This CDR3 is 16 amino acids long. The germline V gene has CDR1 MNHNY and CDR2 SVGAGI (reference sequence). V was pared by 6 bases and J by 1 base, with 10 bases of the junction left unmatched. This CDR3 reads CASRTHDRAGTDTQYF. DNA for the CDR3: TGTGCCAGCAGAACACATGACAGGGCCGGCACAGATACGCAGTATTTT.

This clone was seen once. CDR3 protein: CASSPREGSYNEQFF. The CDR3 DNA reads TGTGCCAGCAGTCCCCGGGAGGGGTCCTACAATGAGCAGTTCTTC. This rearrangement joins TRBV7-8 to TRBJ2-1, with 8 bases aligning to TRBD2. Trimming cost V 6 bases and J 1 base; bases outside gene matches: 5. CDR3 length: 15 amino acids. The germline gives CDR1 SGHVS, CDR2 FQNEAQ.

V and J are TRBV19 and TRBJ1-6; the D gene is possibly TRBD1 (5 bases). V shed 7 bases and J shed 5 bases, with 18 bases lying between them. From germline, CDR1 is LNHDA and CDR2 SQIVND (reference sequence). The length of the CDR3 is 16 residues. The CDR3 sequence: CASMIGQGSHNSPLHF. In DNA form, the CDR3 reads TGTGCCAGTATGATTGGGCAGGGCAGTCATAATTCACCCCTCCACTTT.

This chain uses TRBV27 with TRBJ1-1; TRBD1 is a possible D gene (5 bases). The CDR3 is 15 residues long. Germline-derived CDR1 and CDR2 are MNHEY and SMNVEV (reference sequence). V was clipped by 3 bases and J by 2 bases, with 13 bases between them. The CDR3 coding sequence is TGTGCCAGCAGTTTGTTGGGGGTTGTTAACACTGAAGCTTTCTTT. It is translated as CASSLLGVVNTEAFF.

This chain uses TRBV5-6 with TRBJ2-7, with D possibly matching TRBD2 (5 bases). Trimming removed 0 bases from V and 2 bases from J, with 12 bases in between. Germline V lookup: CDR1 SGHDT, CDR2 YYEEEE. This CDR3 is built from 15 residues. In DNA, the CDR3 is TGTGCCAGCAGCTTGGGGTCGTGGAGGACCTACGAGCAGTACTTC. The encoded protein is CASSLGSWRTYEQYF. Full variable domain (remainder filled in from reference TRBV5-6 and TRBJ2-7): DAGVTQSPTHLIKTRGQQVTLRCSPKSGHDTVSWYQQALGQGPQFIFQYYEEEERQRGNFPDRFSGHQFPNYSSELNVNALLLGDSALYLCASSLGSWRTYEQYFGPGTRLTVT.

The CDR3 sequence: CASSTAFSNQPQHF. In nucleotides, the CDR3 is TGTGCCAGCAGCACAGCTTTTAGCAATCAGCCCCAGCATTTT. The rearrangement joins TRBV6-1 to TRBJ1-5; unclear D gene. V shed 6 bases and J shed 0 bases, with 9 bases lying between them. The length of the CDR3 is 14 residues. CDR1 and CDR2 (germline): MNHNS, SASEGT.

V is TRBV7-2 and J is TRBJ2-2, with D possibly TRBD1 on 6 matching bases. The germline V and J ends were trimmed by 1 base and 6 bases, with 9 bases remaining between them. The CDR3 runs to 14 residues. Per germline, CDR1 SGHTA and CDR2 FQGNSA. DNA for the CDR3: TGTGCCAGCAGCTTAGATCAGGGGTCCGGGGAGCTGTTTTTT. Translation: CASSLDQGSGELFF.

The chain carries TRBV6-6 and TRBJ2-1; 8 bases are a match to TRBD2. Trimming at V came to 6 bases and at J to 5 bases, leaving 3 bases not matched to a gene. Looked up from germline, CDR1 is MNHNY and CDR2 is SVGAGI (reference sequence). The CDR3 extends over 13 amino acids. The CDR3 here is CASSGTSNNEQFF. CDR3 sequence (DNA): TGTGCCAGCAGCGGGACTAGTAACAATGAGCAGTTCTTC.

The chain has TRBV29-1 and TRBJ2-3; 9 bases agree with TRBD2. This CDR3 comprises 14 residues. The V gene end was trimmed by 2 bases and the J gene end by 3 bases; junction bases not matched to a gene: 3. The germline gives CDR1 SQVTM, CDR2 ANQGSEA. CDR3 sequence: CSVEMAGGTDTQYF. In nucleotides, the CDR3 is TGCAGCGTTGAAATGGCGGGGGGGACAGATACGCAGTATTTT.

The chain is built from TRBV10-3 and TRBJ2-7; D perhaps matches TRBD2 (7 bases). V lost 6 bases and J 2 bases, leaving 23 bases between the germline ends. The CDR3 is made up of 17 amino acids. Germline lookup yields CDR1 ENHRY and CDR2 SYGVKD. This chain's CDR3 is CAISGGGGASLPYEQYF. The CDR3 DNA sequence: TGTGCCATCAGCGGGGGTGGGGGGGCTAGCCTCCCCTACGAGCAGTACTTC.

As concerns this clone: This same CDR3 is encoded by further DNA sequences in the sample. The chain joins TRBV6-5 to TRBJ2-4, with D possibly matching TRBD1 (6 bases). Germline loops: CDR1 MNHEY, CDR2 SVGAGI. Between the trimmed V and J ends, which lost 4 bases and 6 bases, there was a span of 7 bases. The CDR3 has 12 residues. In DNA, the CDR3 is TGTGCCAGCAGTTTGGACAGAAACATTCAGTACTTC. This encodes CASSLDRNIQYF.

The V gene is TRBV27, the J gene TRBJ2-7; no reliable D call. Trimming left V 4 bases short and J 2 bases short, with 9 bases between. The CDR3 runs to 13 residues. Looked up from germline, CDR1 is MNHEY and CDR2 is SMNVEV (reference sequence). The CDR3, as DNA: TGTGCCAGCAGTTCTGACGGACCCTACGAGCAGTACTTC. Translating it yields CASSSDGPYEQYF.

The chain has TRBV5-1 and TRBJ2-5, with D unresolved. V was cut by 1 base and J by 2 bases, with 9 bases left in between. CDR1 is SGHRS, CDR2 YFSETQ, per germline. The CDR3 is 14 amino acids. DNA of the CDR3: TGCGCCAGCAGCTTGTTTTCTGTACAAGAGACCCAGTACTTC. Translation: CASSLFSVQETQYF.

The V and J genes are TRBV28 and TRBJ2-1, with D perhaps assigned TRBD1 or TRBD2 (5 bases each). Germline values: CDR1 MDHEN, CDR2 SYDVKM. The CDR3 is made up of 14 amino acids. The CDR3 region is CATLRDGVTNEQFF. CDR3 DNA sequence: TGTGCAACGCTCCGGGACGGAGTAACCAATGAGCAGTTCTTC.

The rearrangement links TRBV6-6 to TRBJ2-3; perhaps TRBD2 as D (5 bases). V was clipped by 7 bases and J by 1 base, with 12 bases between them. CDR1 is MNHNY, CDR2 SVGAGI, per germline (reference sequence). The CDR3 consists of 14 residues. The CDR3 DNA reads as TGTGCCAGCACCCCGGAGGTGGGCACAGATACGCAGTATTTT. This sequence encodes CASTPEVGTDTQYF.

The rearrangement links TRBV19 to TRBJ2-3; no firm D call. Per germline, CDR1 LNHDA and CDR2 SQIVND (reference sequence). This CDR3 region has 14 residues. Deletions cut 1 base from V and 2 bases from J, with 7 bases between. Here the CDR3 reads CASSIASATDTQYF. DNA of the CDR3: TGTGCCAGTAGTATAGCATCGGCCACAGATACGCAGTATTTT. Drawing the rest from reference TRBV19 and TRBJ2-3, the complete variable domain is DGGITQSPKYLFRKEGQNVTLSCEQNLNHDAMYWYRQDPGQGLRLIYYSQIVNDFQKGDIAEGYSVSREKKESFPLTVTSAQKNPTAFYLCASSIASATDTQYFGPGTRLTVL.

This chain links TRBV29-1 with TRBJ1-1; possible D gene TRBD1, 6 bases. Germline loops: CDR1 SQVTM, CDR2 ANQGSEA. The CDR3 totals 14 residues. V lost 8 bases to trimming and J lost 1 base, with 17 bases between them. CDR3 residues: CSTQRGSGNTEAFF. CDR3 nucleotide sequence: TGCAGCACCCAAAGGGGGTCGGGGAACACTGAAGCTTTCTTT.

The CDR3 loop is CASSLQVSGELFF. CDR3 coding DNA: TGTGCCAGCAGCTTGCAGGTTTCCGGGGAGCTGTTTTTT. This rearrangement joins TRBV7-2 to TRBJ2-2, with D hard to call. The ends were cut back, 3 bases at V and 6 bases at J, with 8 bases in the middle. The CDR3 is made up of 13 amino acids. Germline loops: CDR1 SGHTA, CDR2 FQGNSA.

V gene TRBV5-4 combines with J gene TRBJ2-1; 16 positions match TRBD2. CDR1 is SGHNT and CDR2 is YYREEE in the germline V gene (reference sequence). The CDR3 runs to 19 residues. J gave up 4 bases and V 4 bases, and 11 bases lay outside the gene matches. The CDR3 DNA is TGTGCCAGCAGCCCCACTGGGACTAGCGGGGGGGCCAGGTACAATGAGCAGTTCTTC. The encoded protein is CASSPTGTSGGARYNEQFF.

The rearrangement links TRBV7-2 to TRBJ1-1; tentative D call: TRBD1 (5 bases). The CDR3 covers 12 residues. The germline gives CDR1 SGHTA, CDR2 FQGNSA. V was pared by 5 bases and J by 5 bases, with 9 bases between. For the CDR3, the DNA is TGTGCCAGCAGCCGGAGACAGACTGAAGCTTTCTTT. This translates into CASSRRQTEAFF.

This chain uses TRBV10-1 with TRBJ2-3; 7 bases are a match to TRBD1. The CDR3 runs to 16 residues. V lost 3 bases, J lost 3 bases, and 9 bases stayed unmatched. Looked up from germline, CDR1 is WNHNN and CDR2 is SYGVQD (reference sequence). CDR3 coding DNA: TGCGCCAGCAGTGATGGAAGGGGGCGTTCGACAGATACGCAGTATTTT. As protein: CASSDGRGRSTDTQYF.

The CDR3 loop reads CASSPDRGNSNQPQHF. CDR3 DNA: TGTGCCAGCAGCCCGGACAGAGGTAATAGCAATCAGCCCCAGCATTTT. This sequence joins TRBV5-6 and TRBJ1-5; a weak D match, TRBD1 (6 bases). The CDR3 contains 16 residues. The ends were cut back, 4 bases at V and 0 bases at J, with 14 bases in the middle. The germline V gene encodes CDR1 SGHDT and CDR2 YYEEEE.

The chain employs TRBV5-4 and TRBJ1-2, with D maybe TRBD1 (5 bases). V shed 2 bases and J shed 5 bases, with 16 bases lying between them. The CDR3 runs to 15 residues. Germline assignment: CDR1 SGHNT and CDR2 YYREEE (reference sequence). CDR3 amino acids: CASSLRDSGAYGYTF. CDR3 coding DNA: TGTGCCAGCAGCTTACGGGACTCCGGGGCATATGGCTACACCTTC. The complete variable domain, with remaining parts taken from reference TRBV5-4 and TRBJ1-2, reads ETGVTQSPTHLIKTRGQQVTLRCSSQSGHNTVSWYQQALGQGPQFIFQYYREEENGRGNFPPRFSGLQFPNYSSELNVNALELDDSALYLCASSLRDSGAYGYTFGSGTRLTVV.

This chain joins TRBV2 and TRBJ1-4; 7 nucleotides agree with TRBD1. V gave up 2 bases and J gave up 4 bases; unmatched junction bases: 4. The length of the CDR3 is 15 residues. Germline V CDR1 and CDR2: SNHLY, FYNNEI. The CDR3 here is CASSESAGGNEKLFF. The CDR3 nucleotides are TGTGCCAGCAGTGAATCTGCAGGGGGTAATGAAAAACTGTTTTTT.

As DNA, the CDR3 is TGCGCCAGTGCTAATCCACAGGGTCTCTCTAACTATGGCTACACCTTC. Translated, it gives CASANPQGLSNYGYTF. The V gene is TRBV5-1, the J gene TRBJ1-2; D perhaps matches TRBD1 (6 bases). The CDR3 runs to 16 residues. V was shortened by 8 bases and J by 0 bases, with 20 bases between the two germline ends. Germline V gene data show CDR1 as SGHRS and CDR2 as YFSETQ.

The chain couples TRBV29-1 to TRBJ2-7; D possibly corresponds to TRBD1 (5 bases). CDR1 is SQVTM and CDR2 is ANQGSEA in the germline V gene. Trimming stripped 7 bases from V and 0 bases from J, with 16 bases between. The CDR3 runs 14 residues. The CDR3 here is CSAGPGLHSYEQYF. The CDR3 DNA sequence: TGCAGCGCCGGGCCAGGGCTCCACTCCTACGAGCAGTACTTC.

This chain connects TRBV11-1 to TRBJ1-1; D not resolved. Germline V gene data show CDR1 as SGHAT and CDR2 as FQDESV (reference sequence). The ends were cut back, 2 bases at V and 7 bases at J, with 14 bases in the middle. The CDR3 spans 14 residues. The CDR3 loop reads CASSLRAESFEAFF. The CDR3 nucleotides read TGTGCCAGCAGCTTACGCGCAGAATCCTTTGAAGCTTTCTTT.